This T cell receptor beta chain appears in the sequencing data of a study of T cell repertoires in cytomegalovirus infection. Study-wide background: Through public TCR beta signatures, both CMV infection and matching HLA type were indicated. General observations from the study: Individuals carrying CMV plus the relevant HLA were identified by cumulative frequency of public TCR beta families. Dominant in the ex vivo response were TCR beta clonotypes restricted by HLA-C and specific for CMV.

Germline lookup yields CDR1 ENHRY and CDR2 SYGVKD. The CDR3 loop spans 11 amino acids. Trimming cost V 3 bases and J 3 bases, with 2 bases left between them. With respect to this clonotype: The antigen is undetermined.

From the reads, TCRdb called clonotypes with MiXCR, one entry per CDR3 protein. The data contain roughly 500,000 distinct CDR3 sequences, 30% to 40% of them singletons. The chain uses TRBV10-3 and TRBJ2-5; D not certain. The TCR was taken from a human donor in good health (CMV status not recorded). Some clones in this sample may be carry-over from other donors' samples. The starting material was cultured PBMCs, obtained from culture after CMV antigen stimulation. The CDR3 here is CAISEEETQYF. The DNA for the CDR3 is TGTGCCATCAGTGAAGAAGAGACCCAGTACTTC.